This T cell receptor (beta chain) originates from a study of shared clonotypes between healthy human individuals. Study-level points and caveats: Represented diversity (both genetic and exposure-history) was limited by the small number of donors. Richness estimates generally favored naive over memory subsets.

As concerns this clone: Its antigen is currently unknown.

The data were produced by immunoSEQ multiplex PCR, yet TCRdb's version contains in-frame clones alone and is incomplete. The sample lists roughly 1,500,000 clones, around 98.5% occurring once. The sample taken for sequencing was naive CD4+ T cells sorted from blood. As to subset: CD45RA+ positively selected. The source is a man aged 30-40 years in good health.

The CDR3 region is CASSRLDQETQYF. The CDR3 coding sequence is TGTGCCAGCAGTAGACTCGATCAAGAGACCCAGTACTTC. The chain uses TRBV2 and TRBJ2-5; D unresolved. Trimming left V 5 bases short and J 2 bases short, with 9 bases between. Germline assignment: CDR1 SNHLY and CDR2 FYNNEI. The CDR3 runs 13 residues.